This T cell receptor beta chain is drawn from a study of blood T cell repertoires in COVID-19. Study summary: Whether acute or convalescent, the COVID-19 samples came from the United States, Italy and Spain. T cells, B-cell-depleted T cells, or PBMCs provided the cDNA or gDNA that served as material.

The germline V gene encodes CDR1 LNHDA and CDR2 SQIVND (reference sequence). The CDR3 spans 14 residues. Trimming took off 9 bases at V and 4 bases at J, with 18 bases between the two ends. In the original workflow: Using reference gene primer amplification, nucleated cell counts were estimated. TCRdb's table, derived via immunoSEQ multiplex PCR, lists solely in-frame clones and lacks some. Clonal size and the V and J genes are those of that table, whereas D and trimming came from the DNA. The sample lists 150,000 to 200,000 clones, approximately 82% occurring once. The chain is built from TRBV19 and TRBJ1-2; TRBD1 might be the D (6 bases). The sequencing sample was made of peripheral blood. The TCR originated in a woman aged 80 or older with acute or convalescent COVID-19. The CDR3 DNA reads TGTGCCAGCAGTCCCGGTAGGGGGGGCTATGGCTACACCTTC. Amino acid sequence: CASSPGRGGYGYTF.